This T cell receptor beta chain was captured in a study of blood T cells in healthy people across ages. Study conclusions and caveats: Per-million-T-cell TCR beta diversity fell roughly linearly with age. Changes seen in expanded clonotypes were possibly confounded by donor CMV status left unknown.

Every donor contributed roughly 10 milliliters of peripheral blood by blood draw. With 4 bases removed from V and 6 bases from J, the gap between germline ends came to 13 bases. The CDR3 loop spans 14 amino acids. CDR1 is MNHEY and CDR2 is SMNVEV in the germline V gene (reference sequence). Together with a sample-barcoded 5' primer, a J-beta primer mix was included in a second PCR lasting roughly 6 to 12 cycles. Each CDR3 protein gets one entry after TCRdb re-called the 5' RACE reads with MiXCR. Of 850,000 to 1,000,000 distinct CDR3 sequences listed, 51% are singletons. To note about this clonotype: The antigen remains undetermined.

The clonotype originates from an older woman in good health. The chain is built from TRBV27 and TRBJ1-5; maybe TRBD1 (5 bases). Sequencing was carried out using blood. The CDR3 here is CASSWQGGSQPQHF. CDR3 nucleotide sequence: TGTGCCAGCAGTTGGCAGGGTGGGAGTCAGCCCCAGCATTTT.